Sequencing of this T cell receptor beta chain was carried out in a study of early T cells in non-severe SARS-CoV-2 infection. Study summary: Sequencing used unsorted whole-blood bulk RNA, so chains lack pairing. Study-wide results and caveats: VDJdb-based annotation leaned toward anti-spike CD8 responses and missed private and CD4 specificities.

Each cDNA molecule carried a unique molecular identifier. TCRdb fed the 5' RACE reads into MiXCR, producing one record per CDR3 protein. Of some 61,000 distinct CDR3 sequences detected, around 9% appear once; the ten largest clones hold roughly 20%. As to this clonotype: Its antigen is unidentified.

The sequenced sample consisted of whole blood. The clonotype comes from an adult who was a healthcare worker with PCR-confirmed SARS-CoV-2 infection or an uninfected control (not recorded which).

The CDR3 sequence is CASSPYSTSGNTIYF. The DNA of the CDR3 is TGTGCCAGCTCACCTTACAGCACCTCTGGAAACACCATATATTTT. The chain is built from TRBV18 and TRBJ1-3; no clear D gene. Germline CDR1 KGHSH, CDR2 LQKENI. The CDR3 covers 15 residues. Between the trimmed V and J ends, which lost 3 bases and 0 bases, there was a span of 9 bases.